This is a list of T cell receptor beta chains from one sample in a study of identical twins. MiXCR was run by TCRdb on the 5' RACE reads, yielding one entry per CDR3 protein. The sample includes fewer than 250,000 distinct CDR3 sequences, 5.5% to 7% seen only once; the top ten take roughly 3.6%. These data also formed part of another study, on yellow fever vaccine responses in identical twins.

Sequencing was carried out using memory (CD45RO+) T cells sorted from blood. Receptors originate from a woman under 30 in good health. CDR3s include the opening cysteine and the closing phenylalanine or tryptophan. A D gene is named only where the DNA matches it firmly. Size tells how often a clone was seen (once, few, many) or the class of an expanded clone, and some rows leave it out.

TGTGCCAGCACCCAGGCGGGCAATTCCTACAATGAGCAGTTCTTC,CASTQAGNSYNEQFF,.,TRBV27,few,TRBJ2-1
TGTGCCAGTAGAAAACTCGACGGTACTCAAGAGACCCAGTACTTC,CASRKLDGTQETQYF,.,TRBV19,few,TRBJ2-5
TGTGCCAGCAGCTTAGGACTCGGCGGGGGGGCCGTCTATGAGCAGTTCTTC,CASSLGLGGGAVYEQFF,TRBD2,TRBV7-9,many,TRBJ2-1
TGTGCCAGCATGCCCGGGACAGGGTTTATCGACGAGCAGTACTTC,CASMPGTGFIDEQYF,TRBD1,TRBV3-1,.,TRBJ2-7
TGTGCCAGCAGAGGGGGGACAGTGGGCAATCAGCCCCAGCATTTT,CASRGGTVGNQPQHF,TRBD1,TRBV2,many,TRBJ1-5
TGCAGTGCTAGTGCCCTCGGGAGCGCGAACACCGGGGAGCTGTTTTTT,CSASALGSANTGELFF,.,TRBV20-1,.,TRBJ2-2
TGTGCCATCAGTGAGAATCTAGCGGGAGGTGAAGATACGCAGTATTTT,CAISENLAGGEDTQYF,TRBD2,TRBV10-3,many,TRBJ2-3
TGTGCCAGCAGCGGTAGCGGGGGGCACACCGGGGAGCTGTTTTTT,CASSGSGGHTGELFF,TRBD2,TRBV7-2,many,TRBJ2-2
TGCGCCAGCAGCTCAGCTGATACGCAGTATTTT,CASSSADTQYF,.,TRBV5-1,many,TRBJ2-3
TGTGCCAGCAGTTTGTTTGGAAACATGAACACTGAAGCTTTCTTT,CASSLFGNMNTEAFF,.,TRBV28,many,TRBJ1-1
TGTGCCAGCAGCCTCAGCGGGGAGTGGGTCGGGGAGCTGTTTTTT,CASSLSGEWVGELFF,TRBD2,TRBV7-6,.,TRBJ2-2
TGTGCCAGCAGCCCGGACTGGAGCTCCTACAATGAGCAGTTCTTC,CASSPDWSSYNEQFF,.,TRBV7-3,many,TRBJ2-1
TGTGCCAGCAGCGTTGGGTCAGGGGGACTACGCGAGCAGTACTTC,CASSVGSGGLREQYF,.,TRBV9,few,TRBJ2-7
TGTGCCAGCAGCGTAGGGGGAGGGGCGGACTCCTACGAGCAGTACTTC,CASSVGGGADSYEQYF,TRBD2,TRBV9,many,TRBJ2-7
TGCAGTGCTTCTCCGGGACAGGGGGCGTCAGGCTACAATGAGCAGTTCTTC,CSASPGQGASGYNEQFF,TRBD1,TRBV20-1,many,TRBJ2-1
TGCGCCAGCAGCTCAGGTGGACTGTTATATAATTCACCCCTCCACTTT,CASSSGGLLYNSPLHF,.,TRBV5-1,many,TRBJ1-6
TGTGCCAGCAGTTGGGACGGAAACACCGGGGAGCTGTTTTTT,CASSWDGNTGELFF,.,TRBV5-1,many,TRBJ2-2
TGTGCCAGCAGTTTATATGGGGCGCGCACTGAAGCTTTCTTT,CASSLYGARTEAFF,.,TRBV27,few,TRBJ1-1
TGTGCCAGCAGCCAGTTCGCGGGAGGGCCTTCAGATACGCAGTATTTT,CASSQFAGGPSDTQYF,TRBD2,TRBV3-1,many,TRBJ2-3
TGCAGTGCTAGAGAAGCCCCGCTAGCGGGACTATACAATGAGCAGTTCTTC,CSAREAPLAGLYNEQFF,TRBD2,TRBV20-1,.,TRBJ2-1
TGTGCCAGCAGCCGATTGTTAGCGACGGGTGGCGAGCAGTACTTC,CASSRLLATGGEQYF,.,TRBV14,few,TRBJ2-7
TGTGCCAGCAGCTTAGGCACGGGCTATGGCTACACCTTC,CASSLGTGYGYTF,.,TRBV7-9,many,TRBJ1-2
TGCGCCAGCACCCCGGACAGGCCCTATGAGCAGTTCTTC,CASTPDRPYEQFF,TRBD1,TRBV5-1,few,TRBJ2-1
TGCGCCAGCAGCTCTACGGGACCGCCGAACACTGAAGCTTTCTTT,CASSSTGPPNTEAFF,.,TRBV5-1,few,TRBJ1-1
TGCGCCAGCAGCCCTGCAGAGATCGGGGAGAGGCCCCAAGAGACCCAGTACTTC,CASSPAEIGERPQETQYF,.,TRBV5-1,.,TRBJ2-5
TGTGCCAGCAGTTTCGGGGCTAATGAAAAACTGTTTTTT,CASSFGANEKLFF,.,TRBV6-5,.,TRBJ1-4
TGTGCCAGCACAGCGCAGGGGGATATTGATACGCAGTATTTT,CASTAQGDIDTQYF,TRBD1,TRBV12-3/TRBV12-4,many,TRBJ2-3
TGTGCCACCAGTGGTACGATCGGGACTGGGGCCAACGTCCTGACTTTC,CATSGTIGTGANVLTF,.,TRBV24-1,few,TRBJ2-6
TGTGCCAGCAGCCAAGGATGGGGTAATGAAAAACTGTTTTTT,CASSQGWGNEKLFF,.,TRBV3-1,.,TRBJ1-4
TGTGCCAGCAGCTTTGGGGGGAATTCACCCCTCCACTTT,CASSFGGNSPLHF,.,TRBV5-6,many,TRBJ1-6
TGTGCCAGCTCTGGGCAGGGAAACAATGAGCAGTTCTTC,CASSGQGNNEQFF,.,TRBV18,many,TRBJ2-1
TGTGCCAGTAGTACCACAAGCGGGAGGGCCGGGGAGGATGAGCAGTTCTTC,CASSTTSGRAGEDEQFF,TRBD2,TRBV19,.,TRBJ2-1
TGTGCCACCAGGCCAGAGCACGCCAGAGGACCTGGCTACACCTTC,CATRPEHARGPGYTF,.,TRBV15,few,TRBJ1-2
TGTGCCAGCAGCCAGGGACACAGTGTATCAAGGGGGACCCAGTACTTC,CASSQGHSVSRGTQYF,.,TRBV5-5,.,TRBJ2-5
TGTGCCAGCAGTTATTCCGGGACAGGTACCTATAGCAATCAGCCCCAGCATTTT,CASSYSGTGTYSNQPQHF,TRBD1,TRBV11-2,many,TRBJ1-5